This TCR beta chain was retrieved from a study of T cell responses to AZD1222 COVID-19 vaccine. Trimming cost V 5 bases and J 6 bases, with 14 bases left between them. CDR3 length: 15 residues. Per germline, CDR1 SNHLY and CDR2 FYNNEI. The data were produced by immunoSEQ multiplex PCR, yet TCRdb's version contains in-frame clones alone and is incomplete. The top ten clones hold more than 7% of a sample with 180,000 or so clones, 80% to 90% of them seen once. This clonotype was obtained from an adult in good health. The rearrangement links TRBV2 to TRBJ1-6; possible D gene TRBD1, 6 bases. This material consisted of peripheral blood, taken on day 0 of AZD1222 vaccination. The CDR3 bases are TGTGCCAGCAGTTCCCAAACAGGGTTTAATTCACCCCTCCACTTT. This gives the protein CASSSQTGFNSPLHF.